A single sample gave rise to the 10 T cell receptor beta chains below, sequenced in a study of CD8 T cells in Susac syndrome. An amount of RNA that ranged from about 0.45 to 1 ug was reverse transcribed with random hexamers. MiXCR was run by TCRdb on the immunoSEQ multiplex PCR reads, yielding one entry per CDR3 protein. The data show 130,000 to 150,000 distinct CDR3 sequences, with more than 90% seen just once and 0.065% to 0.095% held by the top ten. The sample was CD4+ T cells from PBMCs. The receptor source for this set is a human donor with Susac syndrome.

The rearrangement links TRBV19 to TRBJ2-5, with D perhaps matching TRBD1 (6 bases). The CDR3 runs 13 residues. V dropped 6 bases and J dropped 5 bases, with 13 bases sitting between them. Germline-derived CDR1 and CDR2 are LNHDA and SQIVND (reference sequence). In DNA, the CDR3 is TGTGCCAGTAGCACAGGGTTTGGGGAGACCCAGTACTTC. This encodes CASSTGFGETQYF.

This chain connects TRBV29-1 to TRBJ1-4; tentative D call: TRBD1 (5 bases). The V gene lost 3 bases and the J gene lost 7 bases, with 15 bases spanning the gap. This CDR3 region has 14 residues. CDR1 and CDR2 (germline): SQVTM, ANQGSEA. CDR3 DNA sequence: TGCAGCGTTGAGGGGCCCCCCGAGGGTGAAAAACTGTTTTTT. Protein product: CSVEGPPEGEKLFF.

The genes are TRBV5-1 and TRBJ2-7; D remains ambiguous. CDR1 is SGHRS, CDR2 YFSETQ, per germline. V was shortened by 0 bases and J by 2 bases, with 15 bases between the two germline ends. The CDR3 length is 16 residues. CDR3 protein: CASSLEAVRITYEQYF. The DNA for the CDR3 is TGCGCCAGCAGCTTGGAGGCCGTACGAATTACCTACGAGCAGTACTTC.

The rearrangement joins TRBV9 to TRBJ2-1, with 7 bases that match TRBD2. Germline CDR1 reads SGDLS; CDR2 reads YYNGEE. Trimming at V came to 1 base and at J to 4 bases, leaving 8 bases not matched to a gene. The CDR3 covers 16 residues. The CDR3 spells CASSVLAGVGYNEQFF. The DNA for the CDR3 is TGTGCCAGCAGCGTACTGGCGGGAGTGGGGTACAATGAGCAGTTCTTC.

This chain links TRBV6-1 with TRBJ2-2, with D tentatively TRBD1 (6 bases). V gave up 6 bases and J gave up 1 base, with 15 bases separating them. Germline V CDR1 and CDR2: MNHNS, SASEGT. The CDR3 consists of 16 residues. The CDR3: CASSPRLGQNTGELFF. The CDR3 coding sequence is TGTGCCAGCAGCCCCAGGTTGGGACAGAACACCGGGGAGCTGTTTTTT.

The genes are TRBV5-1 and TRBJ2-3; the match to TRBD2 covers 8 bases. This CDR3 comprises 15 residues. Trimming cost V 4 bases and J 0 bases; bases outside gene matches: 4. Per germline, CDR1 SGHRS and CDR2 YFSETQ. The CDR3 sequence is CASSISGVSTDTQYF. In DNA form, the CDR3 reads TGCGCCAGCAGCATTAGCGGGGTTAGCACAGATACGCAGTATTTT.

J is TRBJ2-5 and V is TRBV4-1; 13 bases map to TRBD2. Trimming cost V 0 bases and J 7 bases; bases outside gene matches: 8. CDR1 MGHRA and CDR2 YSYEKL come from the germline V gene. The CDR3 totals 17 residues. The CDR3 nucleotides read TGCGCCAGCAGCCAAGAAGGGGGACTAGCGGGAAGGATGACCCAGTACTTC. Translation gives CASSQEGGLAGRMTQYF.

This chain joins TRBV25-1 and TRBJ2-7; unclear D gene. The V end lost 5 bases, the J end lost 5 bases, and 16 bases lay between the germline ends. This CDR3 spans 14 amino acids. Germline CDR1 is MGHDK and CDR2 is SYGVNS. DNA of the CDR3: TGTGCCAGCAGTCCTGGGCCAGGCTGGGACGAGCAGTACTTC. Encoded protein: CASSPGPGWDEQYF.

This CDR3 is CSATGALDYGYTF. Written as DNA, the CDR3 is TGCAGTGCTACAGGGGCCCTGGACTATGGCTACACCTTC. The chain employs TRBV20-1 and TRBJ1-2; D perhaps matches TRBD1 (6 bases). Trimming left V 4 bases short and J 3 bases short, with 12 bases between. CDR1 and CDR2 from the germline V gene are DFQATT and SNEGSKA (reference sequence). There are 13 residues in the CDR3.

The chain combines TRBV9 with TRBJ1-2; 10 positions agree with TRBD1. The CDR3 has 14 amino acids. The V gene's germline CDR1 is SGDLS and CDR2 YYNGEE. V shed 3 bases, J shed 4 bases, and the junction held 3 bases outside the gene matches. CDR3 nucleotides: TGTGCCAGCAGCGGGGGACAGGGGAGCTATGGCTACACCTTC. Translating it yields CASSGGQGSYGYTF.